Listed below are T cell receptor beta chains from one sample, sequenced in a study of shared clonotypes between healthy human individuals. The method was immunoSEQ multiplex PCR; TCRdb's version includes in-frame clones alone and lacks a portion of them. Of hundreds of thousands of clones listed, around 72% are singletons. Source material: memory CD4+ T cells sorted from blood. Every receptor here comes from a woman younger than 45 in good health. The CDR3 runs from the conserved cysteine through the conserved F or W. Each record gives: J gene, V gene, clone size, D gene, CDR3 DNA, CDR3 protein. The D gene is left open where the match is weak. Only some rows state a clone size, as once, few, many or a class for expanded clones.

TRBJ2-2,TRBV11-1,-,-,TGTGCCAGCAGCAAGAACAGGGTGGGCGGGGAGCTGTTTTTT,CASSKNRVGGELFF
TRBJ2-7,TRBV4-2,few,TRBD1,TGTGCCAGCAGCCCGGACAGGGGAAGCTCCTACGAGCAGTACTTC,CASSPDRGSSYEQYF
TRBJ2-7,TRBV28,-,-,TGTGCCAGCGGAACAGCCCGCGAGCAGTACTTC,CASGTAREQYF
TRBJ2-1,TRBV28,few,-,TGTGCCAGCAGTACACAGGGTTTGATGCAGTTCTTC,CASSTQGLMQFF
TRBJ1-1,TRBV28,-,TRBD1,TGTGCCAGCAGTAAGGGAGGGACAGGGGTCAACACTGAAGCTTTCTTT,CASSKGGTGVNTEAFF
TRBJ2-5,TRBV2,-,TRBD2,TGTGCCAGCAGGCGCGATCTAGCGGGAGTAGAGCAGTACTTC,CASRRDLAGVEQYF
TRBJ2-2,TRBV9,-,-,TGTGCCAGCAGCGTGGACCACTACACCGGGGAGCTGTTTTTT,CASSVDHYTGELFF
TRBJ2-6,TRBV7-7,-,-,TGTGCCAGCAGCCAGGACGGTCGCTCTGGGGCCAACGTCCTGACTTTC,CASSQDGRSGANVLTF
TRBJ2-7,TRBV6-5,-,-,TGTGCCAGCGGCGGACCTACGAAGCAGTACTTC,CASGGPTKQYF
TRBJ2-2,TRBV7-3,-,-,TGTGCCAGCAGCTTATATCCCCAGTTGTACACCGGGGAGCTGTTTTTT,CASSLYPQLYTGELFF
TRBJ1-6,TRBV2,few,-,TGTGCCAGCAGTGACAGGCCAAATTCACCCCTCCACTTT,CASSDRPNSPLHF
TRBJ1-3,TRBV4-1,-,TRBD1,TGCGCCAGCAGCCGGAATAGACAGGGGATCTCTGGAAACACCATATATTTT,CASSRNRQGISGNTIYF
TRBJ2-7,TRBV18,few,-,TGTGCCAGCTCACCAATGTCTCCAGGGGTTGACGAGCAGTACTTC,CASSPMSPGVDEQYF
TRBJ1-1,TRBV30,once,-,TGTGCCTGGAGTGTTCACACTGAAGCTTTCTTT,CAWSVHTEAFF
TRBJ1-2,TRBV7-9,-,-,TGTGCTAGCAGCAATTTTCCGGGCTACACCTTC,CASSNFPGYTF
TRBJ1-1,TRBV6-1,-,-,TGTGCCAGCAGTCCTCTGGACAGTGCAAACACTGAAGCTTTCTTT,CASSPLDSANTEAFF
TRBJ2-5,TRBV5-4,few,-,TGTGCCAGCAGCTTGGGGGGAGAAGAGACCCAGTACTTC,CASSLGGEETQYF
TRBJ2-5,TRBV6-6,few,TRBD2,TGTGCCAGCAGTTATGGACTAGCGGGAGAGACCCAGTACTTC,CASSYGLAGETQYF
TRBJ2-7,TRBV7-2,-,-,TGTGCCAGCAGCGTAACCAGGGGCCGGGGAGTGGAGCAGTACTTC,CASSVTRGRGVEQYF
TRBJ2-1,TRBV5-1,-,TRBD2,TGCGCCAGCAGCTTAACTAGCGGGGCTTACAATGAGCAGTTCTTC,CASSLTSGAYNEQFF
TRBJ2-2,TRBV9,-,TRBD2,TGTGCCAGCAGCGTAGTGCCCCTAGCGGGAGCCGGGGAGCTGTTTTTT,CASSVVPLAGAGELFF
TRBJ1-4,TRBV10-1,-,-,TGCGCCAGCAGTGAGAACGGGCCTTGGGGAAAACTGTTTTTT,CASSENGPWGKLFF
TRBJ1-1,TRBV10-2,-,-,TGCGCCAGCAGTGAGAGGGAGGGTATTACTGAAGCTTTCTTT,CASSEREGITEAFF
TRBJ2-1,TRBV9,-,-,TGTGCCAGCAGCCCCAGGGAGGACGGTCCAAATGAGCAGTTCTTC,CASSPREDGPNEQFF
TRBJ1-5,TRBV19,many,-,TGTGCCACCGACGGGGGGACGGCTCAGCCCCAGCATTTT,CATDGGTAQPQHF
TRBJ2-5,TRBV7-9,-,TRBD2,TGTGCCAGCAGCTTAGGTAGCGGGAGCCCGTACCAAGAGACCCAGTACTTC,CASSLGSGSPYQETQYF
TRBJ2-1,TRBV4-2,-,TRBD2,TGTGCCAGCAGCCCAGAAGCCGGGACTAGCGGGAGACATGAGCAGTTCTTC,CASSPEAGTSGRHEQFF
TRBJ2-5,TRBV7-6,-,-,TGTGCCAGCAGCCGGGACTGGAAAGAGACCCAGTACTTC,CASSRDWKETQYF
TRBJ1-1,TRBV5-1,-,-,TGCGCCAGCAGCCTAGCCGGGGGGGCTAACACTGAAGCTTTCTTT,CASSLAGGANTEAFF
TRBJ2-1,TRBV15,-,TRBD1,TGTGCCACCAGGACAGGGGGCTACAATGAGCAGTTCTTC,CATRTGGYNEQFF
TRBJ1-1,TRBV28,-,TRBD1,TGTGCCAGCATGATCGGGACAGCTTTGAACACTGAAGCTTTCTTT,CASMIGTALNTEAFF
TRBJ2-7,TRBV28,-,-,TGTGCCAGCAGTTTGGACTTCTACGAGCAGTACTTC,CASSLDFYEQYF
TRBJ2-1,TRBV5-1,-,-,TGCGCCAGCAGCTTGAGTAGCGGAAGCTACAATGAGCAGTTCTTC,CASSLSSGSYNEQFF
TRBJ1-5,TRBV6-5,-,-,TGTGCCAGCAGTTACTCGTCAGGGCCCAATCAGCCCCAGCATTTT,CASSYSSGPNQPQHF
TRBJ2-5,TRBV2,-,TRBD2,TGTGCCAGCAGTGAAGGACTAGCGGGAGCAGGCCAAGAGACCCAGTACTTC,CASSEGLAGAGQETQYF
TRBJ2-4,TRBV5-1,few,-,TGCGCCAGCAGCTTGGCGGCGGGGCCTCCAATTCAGTACTTC,CASSLAAGPPIQYF
TRBJ2-1,TRBV6-6,-,TRBD2,TGTGCCAGCAGTTACTCGGCGGGAGTTTACTACAATGAGCAGTTCTTC,CASSYSAGVYYNEQFF
TRBJ1-3,TRBV7-9,-,-,TGTGCCAGCAGCTCTAGGACAGCTGGAAACACCATATATTTT,CASSSRTAGNTIYF
TRBJ2-5,TRBV4-1,-,TRBD2,TGCGCCAGCAGCCAAGATCGGGGGGTAGCGGGAGAGACCCAGTACTTC,CASSQDRGVAGETQYF
TRBJ1-1,TRBV7-9,-,-,TGTGCCAGCAGCTTAAGGGGTGCGAGGGAGGAGGACACTGAAGCTTTCTTT,CASSLRGAREEDTEAFF
TRBJ2-7,TRBV4-2,-,-,TGTGCCAGCAGCTCAACAAGCTCCTACGAGCAGTACTTC,CASSSTSSYEQYF
TRBJ1-2,TRBV27,few,-,TGTGCCAGCAGTTCCAGGGTTTCGAGCCACTATGGCTACACCTTC,CASSSRVSSHYGYTF
TRBJ2-3,TRBV27,-,TRBD2,TGTGCCAGCAGCCGGCGGGAGGGCCAGGATACGCAGTATTTT,CASSRREGQDTQYF
TRBJ2-2,TRBV28,-,TRBD1,TGTGCCAGCAGTCCCGGGACAGGGATACCCGGGGAGCTGTTTTTT,CASSPGTGIPGELFF
TRBJ1-5,TRBV5-1,-,TRBD1,TGCGCCAGCATTTTCCCGGACAGGGGGAATCAGCCCCAGCATTTT,CASIFPDRGNQPQHF
TRBJ1-4,TRBV9,many,TRBD1,TGTGCCAGCAGCGTATCCCCAGGGGGGCTTGCAACTAATGAAAAACTGTTTTTT,CASSVSPGGLATNEKLFF
TRBJ2-3,TRBV18,few,TRBD2,TGTGCCAGCTCCGGCCTAGCGGGACCAAAGTATTTT,CASSGLAGPKYF
TRBJ2-3,TRBV25-1,many,TRBD2,TGTGCCAGCAGTGACGGACTAGCGGGAGGGACAGATACGCAGTATTTT,CASSDGLAGGTDTQYF
TRBJ2-3,TRBV18,-,TRBD2,TGTGCCAGCTCAGGAACTAGCGGGAGGGAAGATACGCAGTATTTT,CASSGTSGREDTQYF
TRBJ1-1,TRBV6-1,few,-,TGTGCCAGCAGTGAAGACAGGGTCTTGAACACTGAAGCTTTCTTT,CASSEDRVLNTEAFF
TRBJ1-3,TRBV9,-,TRBD1,TGTGCCAGCAGCCTCCGGGGGACAGAAAGGTTAAACACCATATATTTT,CASSLRGTERLNTIYF
TRBJ2-1,TRBV28,once,TRBD2,TGTGCCAGCGGGCGACTAGCGGGAGGTGAGGATGAGCAGTTCTTC,CASGRLAGGEDEQFF
TRBJ2-5,TRBV12-5,-,-,TGTGCTAGTGGTTTGGGTTCCGGAGAGACCCAGTACTTC,CASGLGSGETQYF
TRBJ2-7,TRBV18,-,-,TGTGCCAGCTCACCTAGCTCCTACGAGCAGTACTTC,CASSPSSYEQYF
TRBJ1-5,TRBV27,-,-,TGTGCCAGCAGTTTATCAGGGATTAGCAATCAGCCCCAGCATTTT,CASSLSGISNQPQHF
TRBJ1-1,TRBV28,-,-,TGTGCCAGCAGTTTACTATCCGTCATGAACACTGAAGCTTTCTTT,CASSLLSVMNTEAFF
TRBJ1-1,TRBV5-1,-,-,TGCGCCAGCAGTTTAGCCACAGGCCTCGAAGCTTTCTTT,CASSLATGLEAFF
TRBJ2-2,TRBV29-1,-,-,TGCAGCTCTGCGGGGAACACCGGGGAGCTGTTTTTT,CSSAGNTGELFF
TRBJ2-6,TRBV2,-,-,TGTGCCAGCAGTGACGGGGACGGGGCCAACGTCCTGACTTTC,CASSDGDGANVLTF